The present T cell receptor (beta chain) was sequenced within a study of blood T cells in healthy people across ages (dated by TCRdb to about 2015). Regarding the complete study: In model experiments, roughly one uniquely barcoded TCR beta cDNA molecule per two T cells was captured by template switching. Age-related changes in TCR beta repertoire diversity were measured in the study by deep sequencing normalized with unique cDNA molecular identifiers. Donors were grouped into four age groups: young (average roughly 17 years), middle-aged (39), aged (around 66) and long-lived (82). To avoid experimental bias, donors of different ages were spread randomly across the sequencing lanes. Two additional independent replicas of 1 million unique cDNA reads from the same blood draw were analyzed for two donors (one aged 18 to 30 and one aged 80 or older). Study-level results and caveats: Estimates of total diversity from one million sequenced T cells were regarded as lower bounds and underestimates. Since profiling was done on bulk unsorted PBMCs, naive and antigen-experienced compartments could not be conclusively compared. Compared with the aged group, the long-lived group had more naive CD4+ T cells, fewer expanded clones and increased TCR diversity, a pattern suggesting age selection. Observed TCR beta diversity per million T cells fell roughly linearly with age, and a significant reduction was already apparent by age roughly 40. A strong correlation was found between observed TCR beta diversity and the percentage of naive T cells measured by flow cytometry. The CMV infection status of donors was not known, potentially confounding age-related changes in expanded clonotypes.

The donors were roughly 38 Caucasian individuals from Russia, aged roughly 6 to 100 years, who were systemically healthy. Ten milliliters of peripheral blood were drawn from each donor into EDTA-treated Vacutainer tubes. Ficoll-Paque density-gradient centrifugation was used to isolate PBMCs, with at least 6 million obtained per sample. Total RNA was extracted from PBMCs with Trizol reagent, with at least 6 micrograms obtained per sample. Naive CD45RAhigh/CD27high T cell percentages were measured by flow cytometry on a PBMC aliquot from every donor. The germline V gene specifies MGHDK as CDR1 and SYGVNS as CDR2. The CDR3 contains 11 residues, cysteine and phenylalanine counted. Only the CDR3 region is kept as DNA, spanning 33 bases read in frame from base 1. The germline ends are 5 bases apart after V is trimmed by 4 bases and J by 8 bases. This clonotype was counted a few times. This clone's antigen is unknown. Base qualities are not recorded, but no much larger clone differs from it by a single base.

The library relied on 5' RACE. Sequencing took place on an Illumina HiSeq 2500. A second PCR of roughly 7 to 11 cycles was run with a J-beta primer mix and a sample-barcoded 5' primer. Each TCR beta cDNA molecule received a unique molecular identifier from a template-switch 5' adaptor carrying 12 random nucleotides. Each sample yielded at least 3 million CDR3-containing paired-end reads. First-strand cDNA synthesis was performed from all RNA using the Mint cDNA synthesis kit, with priming by a TRBC-specific oligonucleotide. Following uracil-DNA glycosylase treatment, a first 18-cycle PCR with universal primers M1SS and BC2_uni_R was performed on all cDNA. The authors processed their data as follows. Each sample was normalized by randomly selecting 1 million high-quality reads, each carrying a distinct molecular identifier. Instead of being binned into consensus sequences, reads with shared molecular identifiers were discarded. MiTCR, set to a Q25 quality threshold and the strictest error-elimination algorithm, was used for CDR3 identification, clonotype clustering and error correction. A nonparametric unseen species model with Euler transformation was used to estimate a lower bound on total TCR beta diversity. The public sequencing data were trimmed at Q25 with fastp and processed into clonotypes with MiXCR by TCRdb, which kept only in-frame beta chains. Merged by CDR3 protein, the rows form single entries marked with the most common genes and DNA. These V and J calls originate from TCRdb's pipeline instead of the authors' own analysis. This sample is represented by 780,000 or so distinct CDR3 sequences; roughly 50% of them were singletons. Roughly two fifths of the sample is held by the ten biggest clonotypes.

The sequenced material came from blood. The receptor's source is an elderly man in good health. In this chain, TRBV25-1 is recombined with TRBJ1-4; no D segment can be confidently identified. The base sequence is TGTGCCAGCAGTGTACGGGAAAAACTGTTTTTT. This translates into CASSVREKLFF.